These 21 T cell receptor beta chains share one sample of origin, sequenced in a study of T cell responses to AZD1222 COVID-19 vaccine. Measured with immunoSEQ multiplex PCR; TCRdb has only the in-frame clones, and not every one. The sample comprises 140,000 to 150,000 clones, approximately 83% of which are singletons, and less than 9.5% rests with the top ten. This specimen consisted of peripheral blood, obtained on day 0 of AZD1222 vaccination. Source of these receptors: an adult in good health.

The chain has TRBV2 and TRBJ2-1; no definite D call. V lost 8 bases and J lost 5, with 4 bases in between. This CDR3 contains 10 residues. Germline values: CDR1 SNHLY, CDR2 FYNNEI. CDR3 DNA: TGTGCCAGCGGGGACAATGAGCAGTTCTTC. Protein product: CASGDNEQFF.

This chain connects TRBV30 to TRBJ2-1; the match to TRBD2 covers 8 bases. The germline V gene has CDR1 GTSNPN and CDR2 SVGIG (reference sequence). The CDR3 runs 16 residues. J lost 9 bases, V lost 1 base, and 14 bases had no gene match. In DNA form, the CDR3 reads TGTGCCTGGAGTGGCTCACTAGGCGGGAGGTCGGGTGAGCAGTTCTTC. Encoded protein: CAWSGSLGGRSGEQFF.

The CDR3 reads CSASRGGASGYNEQFF. CDR3 coding DNA: TGCAGTGCTAGTAGGGGAGGGGCTAGCGGTTACAATGAGCAGTTCTTC. This sequence joins TRBV20-1 and TRBJ2-1; 7 nucleotides line up with TRBD2. The germline CDR1 and CDR2 sequences are DFQATT and SNEGSKA (reference sequence). V was clipped by 3 bases and J by 4 bases; unmatched bases: 12. This CDR3 has 16 residues.

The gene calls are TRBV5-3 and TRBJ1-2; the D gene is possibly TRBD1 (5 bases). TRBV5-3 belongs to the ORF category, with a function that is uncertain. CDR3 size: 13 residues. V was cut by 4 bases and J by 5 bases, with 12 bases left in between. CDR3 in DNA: TGTGCCAGAAGCGGGGACGGGGGATATGGCTACACCTTC. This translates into CARSGDGGYGYTF.

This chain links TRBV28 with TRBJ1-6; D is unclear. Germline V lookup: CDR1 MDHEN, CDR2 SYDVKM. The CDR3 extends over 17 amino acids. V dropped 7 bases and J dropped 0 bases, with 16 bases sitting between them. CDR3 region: CASNLHSKSSYNSPLHF. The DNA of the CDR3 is TGTGCCAGCAACCTCCACAGTAAAAGCTCCTATAATTCACCCCTCCACTTT.

The CDR3, as DNA: TGCAGTGCTAGTAAGGGGTCAGTAGAGGATGGCTACACCTTC. It specifies CSASKGSVEDGYTF. The J gene is TRBJ1-2, the V gene TRBV20-1, with a possible D match to TRBD1 (5 bases). Germline V CDR1 and CDR2: DFQATT, SNEGSKA (reference sequence). Trimming cost V 3 bases and J 6 bases, with 17 bases left between them. CDR3 length: 14 residues.

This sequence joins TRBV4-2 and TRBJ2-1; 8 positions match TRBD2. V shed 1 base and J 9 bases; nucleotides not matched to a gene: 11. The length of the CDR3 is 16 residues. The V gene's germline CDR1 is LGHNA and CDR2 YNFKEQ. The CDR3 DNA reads TGTGCCAGCAGCCAAGGAGGGGTAGCGGGGAGGGGTGAGCAGTTCTTC. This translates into CASSQGGVAGRGEQFF.

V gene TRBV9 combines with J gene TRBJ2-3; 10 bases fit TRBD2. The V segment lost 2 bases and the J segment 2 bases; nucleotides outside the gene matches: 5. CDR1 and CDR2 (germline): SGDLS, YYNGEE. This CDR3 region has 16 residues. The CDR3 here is CASSVSSGGITDTQYF. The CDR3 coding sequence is TGTGCCAGCAGCGTTTCTAGCGGGGGCATCACAGATACGCAGTATTTT.

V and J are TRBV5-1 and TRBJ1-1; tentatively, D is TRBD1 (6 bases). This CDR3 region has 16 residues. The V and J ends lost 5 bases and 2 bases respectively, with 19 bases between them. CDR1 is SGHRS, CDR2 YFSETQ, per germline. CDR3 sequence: CASRGGRDEFNTEAFF. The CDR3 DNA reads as TGCGCCAGCAGGGGGGGCCGGGATGAGTTTAACACTGAAGCTTTCTTT.

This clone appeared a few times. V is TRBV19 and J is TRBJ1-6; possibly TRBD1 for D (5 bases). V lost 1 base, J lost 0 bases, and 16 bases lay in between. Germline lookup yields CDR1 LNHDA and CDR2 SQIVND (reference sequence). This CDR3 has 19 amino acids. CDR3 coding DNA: TGTGCCAGTAGTATAGTAGGAGGGGCCAGGAGCTCCTATAATTCACCCCTCCACTTT. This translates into CASSIVGGARSSYNSPLHF.

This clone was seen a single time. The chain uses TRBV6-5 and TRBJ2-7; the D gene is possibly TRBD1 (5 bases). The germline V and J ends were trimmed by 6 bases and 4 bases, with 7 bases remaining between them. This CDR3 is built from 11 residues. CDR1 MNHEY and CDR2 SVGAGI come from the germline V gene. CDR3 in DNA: TGTGCCAGCAGGACAGCGTACGAGCAGTACTTC. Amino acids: CASRTAYEQYF.

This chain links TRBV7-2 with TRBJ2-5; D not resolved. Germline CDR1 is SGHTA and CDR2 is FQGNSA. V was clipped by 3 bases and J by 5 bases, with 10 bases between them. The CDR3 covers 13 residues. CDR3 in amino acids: CASSFHRRETQYF. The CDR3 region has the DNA TGTGCCAGCAGCTTTCATAGGCGGGAGACCCAGTACTTC.

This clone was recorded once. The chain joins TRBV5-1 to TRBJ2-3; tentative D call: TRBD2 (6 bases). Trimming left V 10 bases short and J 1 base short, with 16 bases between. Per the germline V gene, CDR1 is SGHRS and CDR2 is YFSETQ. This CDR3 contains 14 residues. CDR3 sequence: CAGSRGSGTDTQYF. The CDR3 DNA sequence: TGCGCCGGAAGCCGGGGGTCGGGCACAGATACGCAGTATTTT.

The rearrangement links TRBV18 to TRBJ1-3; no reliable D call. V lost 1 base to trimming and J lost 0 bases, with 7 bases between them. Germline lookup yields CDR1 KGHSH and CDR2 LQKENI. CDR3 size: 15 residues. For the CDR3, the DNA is TGTGCCAGCTCACCACAGAGTAGCTCTGGAAACACCATATATTTT. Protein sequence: CASSPQSSSGNTIYF.

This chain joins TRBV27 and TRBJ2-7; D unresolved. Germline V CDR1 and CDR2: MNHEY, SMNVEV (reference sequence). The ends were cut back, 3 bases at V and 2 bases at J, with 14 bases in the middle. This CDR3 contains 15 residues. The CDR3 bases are TGTGCCAGCAGTTTTCAGATTCGGACGGCCTACGAGCAGTACTTC. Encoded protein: CASSFQIRTAYEQYF.

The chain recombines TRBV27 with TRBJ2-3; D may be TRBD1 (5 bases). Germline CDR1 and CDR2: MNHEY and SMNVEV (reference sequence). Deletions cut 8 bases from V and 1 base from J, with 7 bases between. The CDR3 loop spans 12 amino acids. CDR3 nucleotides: TGTGCCAGCGGACACCGCACAGATACGCAGTATTTT. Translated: CASGHRTDTQYF.

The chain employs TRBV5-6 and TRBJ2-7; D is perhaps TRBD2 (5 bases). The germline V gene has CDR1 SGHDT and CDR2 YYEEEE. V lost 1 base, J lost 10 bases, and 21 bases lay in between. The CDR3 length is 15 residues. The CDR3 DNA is TGTGCCAGCAGCTTGAGGTCTTTTGGGAGCGAGATACAGTACTTC. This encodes CASSLRSFGSEIQYF.

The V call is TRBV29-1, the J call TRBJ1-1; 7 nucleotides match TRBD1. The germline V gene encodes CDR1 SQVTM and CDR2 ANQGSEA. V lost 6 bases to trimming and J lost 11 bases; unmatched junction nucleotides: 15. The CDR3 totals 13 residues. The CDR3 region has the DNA TGCAGCGTCGGAACCCCAGGGGGGGATGCGGCTTTCTTT. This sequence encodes CSVGTPGGDAAFF. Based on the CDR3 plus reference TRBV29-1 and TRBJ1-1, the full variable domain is SAVISQKPSRDICQRGTSLTIQCQVDSQVTMMFWYRQQPGQSLTLIATANQGSEATYESGFVIDKFPISRPNLTFSTLTVSNMSPEDSSIYLCSVGTPGGDAAFFGQGTRLTVV.

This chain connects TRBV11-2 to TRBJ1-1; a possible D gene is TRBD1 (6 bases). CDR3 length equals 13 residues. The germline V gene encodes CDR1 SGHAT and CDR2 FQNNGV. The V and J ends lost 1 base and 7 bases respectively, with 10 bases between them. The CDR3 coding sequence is TGTGCCAGCAGCTTAGTGGGGGGCCGTGAAGCTTTCTTT. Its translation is CASSLVGGREAFF.

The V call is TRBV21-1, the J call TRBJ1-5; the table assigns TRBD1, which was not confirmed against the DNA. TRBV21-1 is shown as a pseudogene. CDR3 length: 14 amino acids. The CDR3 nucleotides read TGTGCCAGCAGCAAAGAGGCCGCAGGACAGCCCCAGCATTTT. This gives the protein CASSKEAAGQPQHF.

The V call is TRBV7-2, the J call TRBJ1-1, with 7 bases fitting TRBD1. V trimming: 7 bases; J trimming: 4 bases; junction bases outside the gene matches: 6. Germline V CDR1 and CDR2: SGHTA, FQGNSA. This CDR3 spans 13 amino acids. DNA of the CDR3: TGTGCCAGCATCCTAAGGGGGCGCACTGAAGCTTTCTTT. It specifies CASILRGRTEAFF.